The sample holds many counts of the clone carrying this T cell receptor (beta chain). The source of the sample is a study of blood T cell repertoires in COVID-19. Assay used: immunoSEQ multiplex PCR; TCRdb lists only in-frame clones, some missing. The sample includes roughly 520,000 clones, around nine tenths of them seen just once. This CDR3 comprises 14 residues. Trimming took 9 bases from V and 0 from J, leaving 14 bases between them. Participants were placed into cohorts based on the clinical history they reported. This chain connects TRBV6-7 to TRBJ1-2; tentative D call: TRBD1 (5 bases). TRBV6-7 is known as an ORF, though its function is uncertain. The source material was PBMCs or T cells enriched from blood (not recorded which). This receptor was obtained from a woman between 40 and 55 years old who had recovered from COVID-19. The CDR3 nucleotides are TGTGCCAGGTTCGCTGACAGAACTAACTATGGCTACACCTTC. This encodes CARFADRTNYGYTF.